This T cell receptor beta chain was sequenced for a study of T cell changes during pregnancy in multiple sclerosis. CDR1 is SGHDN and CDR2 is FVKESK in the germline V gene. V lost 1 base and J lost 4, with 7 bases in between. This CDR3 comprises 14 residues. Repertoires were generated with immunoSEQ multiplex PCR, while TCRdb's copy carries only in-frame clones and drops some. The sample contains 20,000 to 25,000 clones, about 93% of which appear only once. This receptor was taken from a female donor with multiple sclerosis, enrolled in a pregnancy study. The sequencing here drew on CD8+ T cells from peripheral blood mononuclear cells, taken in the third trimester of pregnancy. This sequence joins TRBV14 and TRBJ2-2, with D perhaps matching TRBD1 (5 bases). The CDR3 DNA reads TGTGCCAGCAGCCAAGGGGGCCGCACCGGGGAGCTGTTTTTT. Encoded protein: CASSQGGRTGELFF.